Presented here are 21 T cell receptor beta chains from one specimen sequenced in a study of T cell changes during pregnancy in multiple sclerosis (dated by TCRdb to the late 2010s). Libraries came from the immunoSEQ multiplex PCR assay. Sourced from immuneACCESS, this table was stored by TCRdb with only in-frame sequences that have V and J called. A share of the clones is absent; for the studies checked, an unresolved V gene accounts for under half, and the remainder has no known explanation. The sample data list tens of thousands of clones, and 75% to 95% of these were observed just once. The top ten clones comprise 0.7% of the sample. The sequences come from CD4+ T cells from peripheral blood mononuclear cells, collected before pregnancy. Receptors were obtained from a female donor with multiple sclerosis, enrolled in a pregnancy study.

The rearrangement links TRBV7-8 to TRBJ2-5; D is possibly TRBD1 (5 bases). The germline V gene has CDR1 SGHVS and CDR2 FQNEAQ. V was shortened by 1 base and J by 5 bases, with 8 bases between the two germline ends. This CDR3 is 13 amino acids long. The CDR3 DNA sequence: TGTGCCAGCAGCTTAGGACAGTGGGAGACCCAGTACTTC. Its translation is CASSLGQWETQYF.

This clone was seen only a few times. The V gene is TRBV28, the J gene TRBJ1-5, with 7 bases that match TRBD1. The CDR3 has 12 residues. Looked up from germline, CDR1 is MDHEN and CDR2 is SYDVKM. In nucleotides, the CDR3 is TGTGCGAGCGACAGGGTAAAACAGCCCCAGCATTTT. It yields the protein CASDRVKQPQHF.

This clone was observed a single time. The CDR3 DNA follows: TGTGCCAGCAGCTCACAGGGGAGGTCCTATAATTCACCCCTCCACTTT. It specifies CASSSQGRSYNSPLHF. The chain employs TRBV5-4 and TRBJ1-6, with 7 bases identical to TRBD1. CDR1 is SGHNT and CDR2 is YYREEE in the germline V gene (reference sequence). The J segment lost 1 base and the V segment lost 3 bases, leaving 4 bases of the junction unmatched. The CDR3 is made up of 16 amino acids.

The V gene is TRBV5-4, the J gene TRBJ2-5; 7 positions match TRBD1. The CDR3 has 13 residues. Germline CDR1 and CDR2: SGHNT and YYREEE (reference sequence). V shed 5 bases, J shed 6 bases, and the junction held 7 bases outside the gene matches. This chain's CDR3 is CASSFDRVKTQYF. The DNA of the CDR3 is TGTGCCAGCAGTTTCGACAGGGTTAAGACCCAGTACTTC.

The rearrangement uses TRBV6-6 and TRBJ1-3; no firm D call. Trimming took off 6 bases at V and 0 bases at J, with 9 bases between the two ends. Germline CDR1 reads MNHNY; CDR2 reads SVGAGI (reference sequence). There are 14 residues in the CDR3. CDR3 sequence (DNA): TGTGCCAGCAGACACACCAGCTCTGGAAACACCATATATTTT. Residues: CASRHTSSGNTIYF.

The chain has TRBV27 and TRBJ2-7; TRBD1 aligns across 7 bases. This CDR3 comprises 15 residues. V shed 2 bases and J 1 base; nucleotides not matched to a gene: 5. CDR1 is MNHEY and CDR2 is SMNVEV in the germline V gene (reference sequence). CDR3 residues: CASSLEGTASYEQYF. In DNA, the CDR3 is TGTGCCAGCAGTTTAGAGGGGACAGCGTCCTACGAGCAGTACTTC.

The chain couples TRBV5-1 to TRBJ2-4, with 8 bases fitting TRBD1. V trimming: 1 base; J trimming: 3 bases; junction bases outside the gene matches: 0. The CDR3 extends over 14 amino acids. CDR1 and CDR2 from the germline V gene are SGHRS and YFSETQ. This CDR3 reads CASSLTGGKNIQYF. DNA of the CDR3: TGCGCCAGCAGCTTGACAGGGGGCAAAAACATTCAGTACTTC.

This chain joins TRBV5-1 and TRBJ2-1; D remains unclear. From germline, CDR1 is SGHRS and CDR2 YFSETQ. The CDR3 has 14 residues. V was cut by 1 base and J by 7 bases, with 12 bases left in between. The CDR3 spells CASSLRISGNEQFF. As DNA, the CDR3 is TGCGCCAGCAGCTTGAGGATCTCCGGGAATGAGCAGTTCTTC.

The rearrangement joins TRBV19 to TRBJ2-1; 10 bases line up with TRBD2. The ends lost 4 bases at V and 4 bases at J; junction bases unmatched: 4. Germline V CDR1 and CDR2: LNHDA, SQIVND (reference sequence). The CDR3 runs to 15 residues. CDR3 sequence: CASSTSSGGYNEQFF. The CDR3 region has the DNA TGTGCCAGTAGTACCTCTAGCGGGGGATACAATGAGCAGTTCTTC.

In regard to this clone: Other nucleotide sequences in the sample specify the same CDR3. V usage is TRBV7-2 and J usage is TRBJ1-2; 8 positions match TRBD1. Trimming took 5 bases from V and 4 from J; bases not matched to a gene: 3. The CDR3 is made up of 13 amino acids. The V gene's germline CDR1 is SGHTA and CDR2 FQGNSA. The chain's CDR3 is CASSPDRVYGYTF. The CDR3 coding sequence is TGTGCCAGCAGCCCGGACAGGGTCTATGGCTACACCTTC.

The chain uses TRBV10-2 and TRBJ2-1; maybe TRBD1 (6 bases). CDR1 WSHSY and CDR2 SAAADI come from the germline V gene. The CDR3 sequence is 14 residues long. The V end was cut by 6 bases, the J end by 3 bases, with 12 bases between. As DNA, the CDR3 is TGCGCCAGCAGAGCGTCGACAGGCTACAATGAGCAGTTCTTC. It yields the protein CASRASTGYNEQFF.

This clone was detected once. This chain links TRBV27 with TRBJ2-1, with a weak D call TRBD1 (5 bases). In germline, CDR1 is MNHEY, CDR2 SMNVEV (reference sequence). Trimming took off 6 bases at V and 2 bases at J, with 5 bases between the two ends. CDR3 length: 12 amino acids. Written as DNA, the CDR3 is TGTGCCAGCAGGGGGCCCTACAATGAGCAGTTCTTC. It yields the protein CASRGPYNEQFF.

The chain joins TRBV9 to TRBJ2-4, with D maybe TRBD1 (6 bases). V shed 0 bases and J shed 4 bases, with 17 bases lying between them. Germline lookup yields CDR1 SGDLS and CDR2 YYNGEE. This CDR3 contains 17 residues. The CDR3 is CASSVDPSTGPKNIQYF. CDR3 in DNA: TGTGCCAGCAGCGTAGACCCCTCGACAGGTCCTAAAAACATTCAGTACTTC.

The chain combines TRBV14 with TRBJ2-5; 7 bases align to TRBD1. After removal of 4 bases from V and 4 bases from J, the junction contained 12 bases not matched to a gene. The CDR3 covers 16 residues. The germline V gene encodes CDR1 SGHDN and CDR2 FVKESK. CDR3 residues: CASSPGTAIQGETQYF. The DNA for the CDR3 is TGTGCCAGCAGCCCGGGGACAGCCATCCAGGGAGAGACCCAGTACTTC.

The chain recombines TRBV7-6 with TRBJ1-3; 9 nucleotides line up with TRBD1. The V and J ends lost 3 bases and 7 bases, in that order; junction bases with no gene match: 4. The CDR3 runs to 14 residues. Per the germline V gene, CDR1 is SGHVS and CDR2 is FNYEAQ. CDR3 sequence: CASSFQDRGNTIYF. Written as DNA, the CDR3 is TGTGCCAGCAGCTTTCAGGACAGGGGTAACACCATATATTTT.

The chain couples TRBV27 to TRBJ1-5; possible D gene TRBD1, 6 bases. Trimming pared 5 bases from V and 2 bases from J, leaving 10 bases between. This CDR3 comprises 14 residues. Germline V CDR1 and CDR2: MNHEY, SMNVEV (reference sequence). In DNA, the CDR3 is TGTGCCAGCAGTATTCGACAGGGCAATCAGCCCCAGCATTTT. It yields the protein CASSIRQGNQPQHF.

This chain connects TRBV28 to TRBJ2-1, with a tentative D call TRBD1 (6 bases). CDR3 length: 15 amino acids. The V gene's germline CDR1 is MDHEN and CDR2 SYDVKM. V dropped 5 bases and J dropped 2 bases, with 13 bases sitting between them. The CDR3 nucleotides read TGTGCCAGCAGTCACCGGGACACCGCCTACAATGAGCAGTTCTTC. It translates to CASSHRDTAYNEQFF.

The rearrangement joins TRBV7-6 to TRBJ2-7; possibly TRBD2 for D (5 bases). Germline lookup yields CDR1 SGHVS and CDR2 FNYEAQ. The V and J ends lost 0 bases and 7 bases respectively, with 13 bases between them. The CDR3 consists of 14 residues. CDR3 in amino acids: CASSLADSPGEQYF. The CDR3 DNA sequence: TGTGCCAGCAGCTTAGCGGACTCTCCGGGGGAGCAGTACTTC.

This chain uses TRBV7-9 with TRBJ1-5; unclear D gene. V was pared by 2 bases and J by 5 bases, with 7 bases between. Germline V CDR1 and CDR2: SEHNR, FQNEAQ (reference sequence). This CDR3 is 13 amino acids long. CDR3 sequence: CASSLSPDQPQHF. The CDR3 DNA is TGTGCCAGCAGCTTAAGCCCGGATCAGCCCCAGCATTTT.

The rearrangement uses TRBV28 and TRBJ2-7, with 8 bases matching TRBD1. There are 18 residues in the CDR3. Germline V lookup: CDR1 MDHEN, CDR2 SYDVKM. The ends lost 6 bases at V and 0 bases at J; junction bases unmatched: 16. CDR3 in DNA: TGTGCCAGCAGACCCAAAAGGAAGGACAGGGCGGTCTCCTACGAGCAGTACTTC. It specifies CASRPKRKDRAVSYEQYF.

Written as DNA, the CDR3 is TGTGCCAGCAGCCCCGTGCTGTCAGGATTTATGAACACTGAAGCTTTCTTT. This gives the protein CASSPVLSGFMNTEAFF. The gene calls are TRBV7-9 and TRBJ1-1; the D is unclear. The CDR3 contains 17 residues. CDR1 SEHNR and CDR2 FQNEAQ come from the germline V gene (reference sequence). Trimming cost V 5 bases and J 0 bases, with 19 bases left between them.